This record concerns one T cell receptor (beta chain) sequence. The target of this receptor is not known. Nothing much larger sits one base from this clone, and base qualities are not available. The sample is drawn from a study (dated by TCRdb to between 2015 and 2016). About the investigation overall: The study set out to test whether tumor-infiltrating Tregs in breast cancer get recruited from blood Tregs or are instead converted in situ from other CD4+ T cell subsets. The investigation overall reported the following: Validation in the larger cohort was restricted to a single TCR beta V-J rearrangement rather than whole repertoires. The TCR gene usage of tumor memory CD4+ T cells clustered together with blood and lymph node memory CD4+ cells and with lymph node naive CD4+ cells. Tumor-infiltrating Treg TCR alpha and beta sequences overlapped most with tumor naive CD4+ T cells, then with blood naive CD4+ T cells.

CD4+CD45RO+CD25- cells were isolated as memory CD4+ T cells. Tregs, naive and memory CD4+ T cells from tumor, blood and ipsilateral draining lymph nodes of five breast cancer patients underwent full-length TCR alpha and beta sequencing. Tumor tissue, along with lymph nodes from ipsilateral axillary dissection, was perfused with PBS, minced, and then digested using collagenase I and hyaluronidase. A purity exceeding 90% was confirmed by FACS for the sorted cell populations. Including the terminal cysteine and phenylalanine, the CDR3 comprises 18 residues. Here the CDR3 DNA is all that survives: 54 bases in frame from base 1. Based on the germline V gene (reference sequence), the CDR1 and CDR2 sequences are SEHNR and FQNEAQ. V is reduced by 1 base and J by 0 bases, leaving a spacing of 13 bases between them. Amplification of full-length TCR variable regions was done by 5' RACE PCR using constant-region reverse primers, and this step was followed by semi-nested PCR with Nested Universal Primer A. The ReliaPrep RNA Cell Miniprep System was used to extract total RNA, which was then reverse transcribed into 5'RACE-ready cDNA with the SMARTer RACE 5'/3' Kit. Multiplex adaptors were used to barcode the full-length TCR alpha and beta libraries, which were then sequenced on an Illumina MiSeq. The original methods were these. For each of nine subset-tissue groups, sequencing data from the five patients were combined, and the groups were compared by unsupervised clustering of TCR gene usage. The Morisita-Horn index was used to calculate repertoire similarity, with shared sequences weighted according to their contribution to each repertoire. The public reads were reprocessed in TCRdb via fastp at Q25 and MiXCR, keeping in-frame beta chains. Every CDR3 protein is listed once, alongside the most common genes and DNA of its rows. What appears here as the V and J calls and clone size reflects TCRdb's work, not the paper's. The sample includes approximately 60,000 distinct CDR3 sequences, with roughly 28% observed a single time. The biggest ten clones account for 3% to 3.5% of the sample.

Sequences were obtained from tumor-infiltrating memory CD4+ T cells sorted from the breast tumor. The cell subset or site label, as the study defines it: memory CD4+ T cells, CD4+CD45RO+CD25-. The V gene is TRBV7-9 and the J gene is TRBJ2-6; TRBD1 could be the D gene, as 6 bases match. This TCR derives from a female donor with breast cancer. The CDR3 region reads CASSLVTGLSSGANVLTF. The DNA sequence reads TGTGCCAGCAGCTTAGTAACAGGGCTATCCTCTGGGGCCAACGTCCTGACTTTC.